This TCR beta chain originates from a study of identical twins. Findings and caveats of the study: Some out-of-frame alpha sequences were shared by twins, and these showed excess low generation probability. Memory repertoires showed no such pattern, whereas abundant cord blood beta clonotypes carried fewer insertions. Conclusions rested on cross-sectional statistics rather than following the same donors.

A universal primer site was created by template switching, with the cDNA bearing unique molecular identifiers. TCRdb recomputed calls from the 5' RACE reads with MiXCR, one row per CDR3 protein. The sample records 200,000 to 300,000 distinct CDR3 sequences, 9.5% to 15% being singletons. Germline V gene sequence: CDR1 SGHRS, CDR2 YFSETQ. V lost 5 bases, J lost 1 base, and 7 bases stayed unmatched. This CDR3 comprises 16 residues. A few counts support this clonotype. Its antigen is not known. This sample was also put to use in a study of yellow fever vaccine responses in identical twins.

Source material: memory (CD45RO+) T cells sorted from blood. The chain uses TRBV5-1 and TRBJ2-2, with 8 bases aligning to TRBD1. The sequence came from a young woman in good health. Here the CDR3 reads CASRWSGGLNTGELFF. The CDR3 nucleotides are TGCGCCAGCAGATGGTCAGGGGGCTTGAACACCGGGGAGCTGTTTTTT.